This TCR beta chain was found in a study of regulatory T cells in long-lasting Graves disease. Construction of TCR beta libraries relied on iRepertoire HTBI primers and on Arm-PCR targeting CDR3 regions. TCRdb re-called the multiplex PCR reads through MiXCR, storing one row per CDR3 protein. In the table there are hundreds of thousands of distinct CDR3 sequences, roughly 17% of which are singletons. The CDR3 loop spans 15 amino acids. CDR1 and CDR2 (germline): LNHNV, YYDKDF (reference sequence). Regarding time point: newly diagnosed GD, antithyroid drugs for less than 3 months. PBMC-derived RNA was used for the TCR library. This same sample was also part of a study on T cells in Graves' hyperthyroidism and ophthalmopathy. That paper adds: The hyperthyroidism was newly diagnosed and had lasted under 2 months; the patients were aged 18 to 65. It was uncontrolled infection, other autoimmune disease, pregnancy or lactation that excluded patients. First-round RT-PCR with HTBI primers amplified the TCR CDR3 region. Blood also held most thyroid clonotypes expanded beyond 0.001.

The J gene is TRBJ2-1, the V gene TRBV15; possibly TRBD1 for D (5 bases). The J call may be wrong; the DNA end is better matched by TRBJ2-5. Sample: peripheral blood mononuclear cells (PBMCs), taken at new diagnosis, from a patient treated with antithyroid drugs. This receptor was obtained from a woman in her twenties or thirties with Graves disease. Written as DNA, the CDR3 is TGTGCCACCAGCAGTTTACAGGAACGACAAGAGACCCAGTACTTC. It specifies CATSSLQERQETQYF.